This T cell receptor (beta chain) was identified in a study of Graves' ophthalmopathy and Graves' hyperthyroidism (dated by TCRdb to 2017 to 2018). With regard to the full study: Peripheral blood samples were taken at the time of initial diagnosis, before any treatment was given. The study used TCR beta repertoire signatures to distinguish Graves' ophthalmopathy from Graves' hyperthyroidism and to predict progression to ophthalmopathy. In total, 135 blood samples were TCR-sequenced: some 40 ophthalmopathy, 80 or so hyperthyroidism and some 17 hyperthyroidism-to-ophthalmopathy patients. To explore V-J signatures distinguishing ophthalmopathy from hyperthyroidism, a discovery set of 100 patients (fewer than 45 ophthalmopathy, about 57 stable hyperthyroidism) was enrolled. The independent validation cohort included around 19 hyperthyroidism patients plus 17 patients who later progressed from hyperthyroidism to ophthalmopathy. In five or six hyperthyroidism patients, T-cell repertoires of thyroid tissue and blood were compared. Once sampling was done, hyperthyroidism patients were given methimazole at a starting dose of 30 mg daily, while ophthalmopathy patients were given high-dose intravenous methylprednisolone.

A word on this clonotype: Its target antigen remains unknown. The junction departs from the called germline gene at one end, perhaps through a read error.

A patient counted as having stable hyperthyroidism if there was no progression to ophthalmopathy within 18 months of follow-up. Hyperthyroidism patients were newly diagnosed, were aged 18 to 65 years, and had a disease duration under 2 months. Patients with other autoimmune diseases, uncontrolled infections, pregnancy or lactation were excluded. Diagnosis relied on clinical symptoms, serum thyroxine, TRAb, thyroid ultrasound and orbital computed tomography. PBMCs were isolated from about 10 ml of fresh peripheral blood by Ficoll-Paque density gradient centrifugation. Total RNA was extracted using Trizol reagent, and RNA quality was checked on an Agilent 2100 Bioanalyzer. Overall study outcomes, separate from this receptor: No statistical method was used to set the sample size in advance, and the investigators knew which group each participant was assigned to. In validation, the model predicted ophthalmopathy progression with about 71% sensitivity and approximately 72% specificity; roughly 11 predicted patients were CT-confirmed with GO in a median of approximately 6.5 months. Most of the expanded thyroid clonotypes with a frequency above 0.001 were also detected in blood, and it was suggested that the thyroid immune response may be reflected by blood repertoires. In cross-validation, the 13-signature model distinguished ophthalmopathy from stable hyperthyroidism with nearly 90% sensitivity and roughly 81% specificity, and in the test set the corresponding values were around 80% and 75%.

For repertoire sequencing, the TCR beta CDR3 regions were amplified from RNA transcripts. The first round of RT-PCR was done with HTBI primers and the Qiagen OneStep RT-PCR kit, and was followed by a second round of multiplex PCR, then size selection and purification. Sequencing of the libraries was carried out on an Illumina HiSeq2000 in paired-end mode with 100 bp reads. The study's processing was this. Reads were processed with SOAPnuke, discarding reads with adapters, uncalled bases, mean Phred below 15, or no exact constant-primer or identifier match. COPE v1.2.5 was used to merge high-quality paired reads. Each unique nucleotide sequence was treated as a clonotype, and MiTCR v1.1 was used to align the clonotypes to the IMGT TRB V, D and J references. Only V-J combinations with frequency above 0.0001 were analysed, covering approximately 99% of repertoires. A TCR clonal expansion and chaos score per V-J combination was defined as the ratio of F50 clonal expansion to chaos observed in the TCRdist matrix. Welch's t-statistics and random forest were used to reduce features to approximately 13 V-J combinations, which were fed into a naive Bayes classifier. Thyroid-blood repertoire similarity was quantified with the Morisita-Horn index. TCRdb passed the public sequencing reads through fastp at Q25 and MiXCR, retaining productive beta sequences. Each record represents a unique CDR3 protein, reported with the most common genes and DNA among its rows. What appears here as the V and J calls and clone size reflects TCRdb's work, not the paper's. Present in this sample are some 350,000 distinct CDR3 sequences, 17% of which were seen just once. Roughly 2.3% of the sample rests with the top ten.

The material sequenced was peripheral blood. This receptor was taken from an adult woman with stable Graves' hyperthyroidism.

The CDR3 protein is CASSLENLAKNIKYF. Here is the DNA: TGCGCCAGCAGCTTGGAGAACCTAGCCAAAAACATTAAGTACTTC. The sequence is built from TRBV5-1 and TRBJ2-4; TRBD2 is possibly the D segment (5 matching bases). The CDR3 sequence holds 15 residues, the cysteine and phenylalanine included. Only the CDR3 region is kept as DNA, spanning 45 bases read in frame from base 1. The germline V gene provides CDR1 SGHRS and CDR2 YFSETQ.